One and the same sample provided the 22 T cell receptor beta chains below, sequenced in a study of HIV-infected patients and healthy controls. TCRdb reanalysed the 5' RACE reads using MiXCR and keeps one entry per CDR3 protein. This repertoire shows about 63,000 distinct CDR3 sequences, about 16% found once; its top ten account for under 6%. Sequencing was performed on CD4+ T cells from blood. The receptors come from a human donor in good health.

The chain has TRBV5-4 and TRBJ2-1; TRBD2 matches 8 bases. Trimming at V came to 5 bases and at J to 5 bases, leaving 3 bases not matched to a gene. The germline V gene has CDR1 SGHNT and CDR2 YYREEE (reference sequence). The CDR3 length is 13 residues. The CDR3 nucleotides are TGTGCCAGCAGAAGCGGGGGAGACAATGAGCAGTTCTTC. Amino acid sequence: CASRSGGDNEQFF. Based on the CDR3 plus reference TRBV5-4 and TRBJ2-1, the full variable domain is ETGVTQSPTHLIKTRGQQVTLRCSSQSGHNTVSWYQQALGQGPQFIFQYYREEENGRGNFPPRFSGLQFPNYSSELNVNALELDDSALYLCASRSGGDNEQFFGPGTRLTVL.

The table lists this clonotype with many counts. V usage is TRBV6-2 or TRBV6-3 and J usage is TRBJ2-1, with D hard to call. The V gene lost 2 bases and the J gene lost 4 bases, with 15 bases spanning the gap. Germline assignment: CDR1 MNHEY and CDR2 SVGEGT. This CDR3 contains 16 residues. CDR3 DNA: TGTGCCAGCAGTTACCACCACCGAGCTAGTTACAATGAGCAGTTCTTC. This codes for CASSYHHRASYNEQFF.

This clonotype was seen a few times. This CDR3 reads CASTPTTSTDTQYF. The CDR3 nucleotides read TGTGCCAGCACCCCGACAACCAGCACAGATACGCAGTATTTT. This sequence joins TRBV12-3 or TRBV12-4 and TRBJ2-3, with D hard to call. CDR3 length: 14 residues. V shed 7 bases and J shed 0 bases, with 11 bases lying between them.

The rearrangement links TRBV15 to TRBJ1-2, with a tentative D call TRBD1 (6 bases). The CDR3 sequence is 16 residues long. Germline values: CDR1 LNHNV, CDR2 YYDKDF (reference sequence). With 5 bases removed from V and 4 bases from J, the gap between germline ends came to 20 bases. CDR3 in amino acids: CATSGGGQTALYGYTF. CDR3 sequence (DNA): TGTGCCACCAGCGGGGGCGGGCAGACAGCTCTCTATGGCTACACCTTC.

This clonotype showed up many times. The chain has TRBV20-1 and TRBJ2-1, with 8 bases matching TRBD2. Germline CDR1 is DFQATT and CDR2 is SNEGSKA (reference sequence). V trimming: 1 base; J trimming: 9 bases; junction bases outside the gene matches: 8. This CDR3 region has 14 residues. CDR3 DNA sequence: TGCAGTGCTAGAGTCGTAGCGGGGTTTGGTGAGCAGTTCTTC. This encodes CSARVVAGFGEQFF.

The chain links TRBV2 to TRBJ1-5; TRBD1 matches 8 bases. The CDR3 totals 13 residues. J was trimmed by 6 bases and V by 8 bases; bases with no gene match: 6. Germline V gives CDR1 SNHLY, CDR2 FYNNEI. CDR3 residues: CASHGQGGQPQHF. CDR3 bases: TGTGCCAGCCACGGACAGGGAGGTCAGCCCCAGCATTTT.

This clonotype has a handful of counts. The J gene is TRBJ2-1, the V gene TRBV29-1; 11 nucleotides match TRBD2. V trimming: 6 bases; J trimming: 1 base; junction bases outside the gene matches: 2. The germline gives CDR1 SQVTM, CDR2 ANQGSEA. The CDR3 extends over 14 amino acids. The CDR3 spells CSVGLAESYNEQFF. The DNA of the CDR3 is TGCAGCGTGGGACTAGCGGAGTCCTACAATGAGCAGTTCTTC.

The chain couples TRBV5-1 to TRBJ1-1, with TRBD1 matching over 11 bases. The CDR3 consists of 16 residues. V trimming: 4 bases; J trimming: 5 bases; junction bases outside the gene matches: 10. Germline CDR1 and CDR2: SGHRS and YFSETQ. CDR3 sequence: CASSPGQGARGTEAFF. The CDR3, as DNA: TGCGCCAGCAGCCCCGGACAGGGGGCTAGGGGGACTGAAGCTTTCTTT. Complete variable domain (other parts from reference TRBV5-1 and TRBJ1-1): KAGVTQTPRYLIKTRGQQVTLSCSPISGHRSVSWYQQTPGQGLQFLFEYFSETQRNKGNFPGRFSGRQFSNSRSEMNVSTLELGDSALYLCASSPGQGARGTEAFFGQGTRLTVV.

This clonotype occurred a few times. The V call is TRBV28, the J call TRBJ1-5; 8 bases line up with TRBD1. The CDR3 length is 16 residues. V dropped 3 bases and J dropped 4; count of bases not matched to a gene: 8. Germline V gene sequence: CDR1 MDHEN, CDR2 SYDVKM. As DNA, the CDR3 is TGTGCCAGCAGTTTGTATGGACAGGGAGGAAATCAGCCCCAGCATTTT. This codes for CASSLYGQGGNQPQHF.

This clonotype was picked up many times. The rearrangement uses TRBV7-2 and TRBJ2-1, with TRBD2 matching over 10 bases. V gave up 2 bases and J gave up 5 bases; unmatched junction bases: 3. Germline V gene data show CDR1 as SGHTA and CDR2 as FQGNSA. The CDR3 covers 15 residues. In DNA form, the CDR3 reads TGTGCCAGCAGCTTAACGGGACTAGCGAACAATGAGCAGTTCTTC. Translating gives CASSLTGLANNEQFF.

This clonotype was seen a few times. The chain combines TRBV20-1 with TRBJ1-2, with D perhaps TRBD1 (5 bases). This CDR3 comprises 13 residues. The germline CDR1 and CDR2 sequences are DFQATT and SNEGSKA (reference sequence). V was trimmed by 3 bases and J by 1 base, leaving 9 bases between them. The chain's CDR3 is CSASTGFNYGYTF. CDR3 nucleotide sequence: TGCAGTGCTAGCACAGGATTTAACTATGGCTACACCTTC.

In its sample, this clonotype was seen many times. This chain links TRBV6-6 with TRBJ2-3; D is possibly TRBD1 or TRBD2 (6 bases each). The CDR3 runs to 15 residues. V was shortened by 8 bases and J by 0 bases, with 15 bases between the two germline ends. Germline CDR1 is MNHNY and CDR2 is SVGAGI (reference sequence). CDR3 bases: TGTGCCAGCGGATCCGGGGGCCGGAGCACAGATACGCAGTATTTT. Translating it yields CASGSGGRSTDTQYF.

This clonotype was seen once. This rearrangement joins TRBV29-1 to TRBJ2-6; TRBD1 agrees at 8 bases. CDR3 length: 17 residues. Germline assignment: CDR1 SQVTM and CDR2 ANQGSEA. Trimming at V came to 0 bases and at J to 3 bases, leaving 7 bases not matched to a gene. CDR3 region: CSVEDRQGALGANVLTF. The CDR3 DNA sequence: TGCAGCGTTGAAGATCGGCAGGGGGCGCTTGGGGCCAACGTCCTGACTTTC.

This clonotype appeared a few times. The chain links TRBV20-1 to TRBJ2-3; 14 nucleotides agree with TRBD2. CDR1 is DFQATT and CDR2 is SNEGSKA in the germline V gene (reference sequence). The J segment lost 1 base and the V segment lost 6 bases, leaving 12 bases of the junction unmatched. This CDR3 has 18 residues. Here the CDR3 DNA reads TGCAGTGCCAAGGGACTAGCGGGAGCTCGGGGCGGCACAGATACGCAGTATTTT. Protein sequence: CSAKGLAGARGGTDTQYF.

Many counts were recorded for this clonotype. J is TRBJ2-2 and V is TRBV4-3; 10 positions match TRBD1. This CDR3 comprises 17 residues. Germline trimming cut 2 bases from V and 6 bases from J; bases unmatched to any gene: 9. Germline lookup yields CDR1 LGHNA and CDR2 YSLEER. CDR3 region: CASSQRPGQGTAGELFF. Written as DNA, the CDR3 is TGCGCCAGCAGCCAACGACCGGGACAGGGGACCGCCGGGGAGCTGTTTTTT.

The chain links TRBV20-1 to TRBJ2-3; 8 bases line up with TRBD2. CDR1 DFQATT and CDR2 SNEGSKA come from the germline V gene (reference sequence). V dropped 4 bases and J dropped 2; count of bases not matched to a gene: 11. The CDR3 is made up of 16 amino acids. Written as DNA, the CDR3 is TGCAGTGCTACGGGAGGGAAGTTGGGGCCCACAGATACGCAGTATTTT. Protein: CSATGGKLGPTDTQYF.

This sequence joins TRBV20-1 and TRBJ2-3; 8 bases map to TRBD2. After removal of 5 bases from V and 3 bases from J, the junction contained 16 bases not matched to a gene. This CDR3 has 17 residues. Germline CDR1 DFQATT, CDR2 SNEGSKA (reference sequence). For the CDR3, the DNA is TGCAGTGCTCCCGGGTTTGGACTAGCTTTTGGGACAGATACGCAGTATTTT. Translated, it gives CSAPGFGLAFGTDTQYF.

This clonotype has ten or more counts. This chain uses TRBV5-1 with TRBJ1-4, with TRBD1 matching over 9 bases. Germline V gene data show CDR1 as SGHRS and CDR2 as YFSETQ. After removal of 1 base from V and 5 bases from J, the junction contained 3 bases not matched to a gene. This CDR3 comprises 15 residues. The CDR3 loop reads CASSLPGTGNEKLFF. In DNA form, the CDR3 reads TGCGCCAGCAGCTTGCCCGGGACAGGGAATGAAAAACTGTTTTTT.

This clonotype was seen ten or more times. V is TRBV6-2 or TRBV6-3 and J is TRBJ2-3; 9 bases are a match to TRBD2. J was trimmed by 4 bases and V by 10 bases; bases with no gene match: 9. CDR1 and CDR2 (germline): MNHEY, SVGEGT. This CDR3 is built from 14 residues. DNA for the CDR3: TGTGCCACATACCGGGAGCGGGGGGCAGATACGCAGTATTTT. It specifies CATYRERGADTQYF.

Ten or more counts support this clonotype. The chain combines TRBV6-2 or TRBV6-3 with TRBJ2-4; no firm D call. The CDR3 contains 14 residues. Germline-derived CDR1 and CDR2 are MNHEY and SVGEGT. The V gene lost 11 bases and the J gene lost 0 bases, with 14 bases spanning the gap. In nucleotides, the CDR3 is TGTGCCCCCGTAGGGTGTCAAGCCAAAAACATTCAGTACTTC. Amino acids: CAPVGCQAKNIQYF.

This chain joins TRBV6-2 or TRBV6-3 and TRBJ2-7, with TRBD2 matching over 13 bases. The germline V gene has CDR1 MNHEY and CDR2 SVGEGT. V shed 6 bases, J shed 11 bases, and the junction held 7 bases outside the gene matches. The CDR3 has 13 residues. CDR3 loop: CASRRGLAGVEYF. CDR3 in DNA: TGTGCCAGCAGACGCGGACTAGCGGGAGTGGAGTACTTC.

This clonotype was seen many times. This chain links TRBV20-1 with TRBJ2-7; D possibly matches TRBD1 or TRBD2 (7 bases each). V gave up 4 bases and J gave up 3 bases, with 13 bases separating them. CDR3 length: 13 amino acids. Germline V gene data show CDR1 as DFQATT and CDR2 as SNEGSKA (reference sequence). This CDR3 is CSAKGQRGYEQYF. As DNA, the CDR3 is TGCAGTGCTAAGGGACAGCGGGGCTACGAGCAGTACTTC.